The sequence of this T cell receptor (beta chain) was determined in a study of cytotoxic CD8 clonotypes in ibrutinib-treated CLL. About the study: After treatment lasting a median approximately eleven months, range 6 to 36, response samples were collected. Study outcomes and limitations: At ibrutinib response, clonality increased, and at progression it declined back toward baseline.

In regard to this clone: Its target is unknown.

TCR beta libraries used about 2.1 micrograms of DNA from cryopreserved PBMCs. Germline CDR1 and CDR2: SGHDT and YYEEEE. This CDR3 spans 14 amino acids. Between the trimmed V and J ends, which lost 2 bases and 2 bases, there was a span of 7 bases. Measured with immunoSEQ multiplex PCR; TCRdb has only the in-frame clones, and not every one. The table shows roughly 160,000 clones, with about four fifths occurring only once. The source is a human donor with chronic lymphocytic leukemia. This sample comprised PBMCs, obtained after 24 months of ibrutinib treatment. The chain recombines TRBV5-6 with TRBJ2-2; D gene uncertain. This CDR3 is CASSFDFNTGELFF. CDR3 DNA: TGTGCCAGCAGCTTCGACTTTAACACCGGGGAGCTGTTTTTT.